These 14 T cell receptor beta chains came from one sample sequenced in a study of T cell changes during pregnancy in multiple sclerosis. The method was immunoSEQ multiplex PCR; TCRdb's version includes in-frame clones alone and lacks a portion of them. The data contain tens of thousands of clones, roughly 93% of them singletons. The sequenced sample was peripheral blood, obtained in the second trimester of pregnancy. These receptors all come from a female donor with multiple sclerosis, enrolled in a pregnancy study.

The CDR3: CATSRGRVGNTIYF. CDR3 DNA sequence: TGTGCCACCAGCAGAGGCCGGGTGGGAAACACCATATATTTT. This chain joins TRBV15 and TRBJ1-3; D gene unclear. V was shortened by 1 base and J by 4 bases, with 8 bases between the two germline ends. The CDR3 runs to 14 residues. Germline V gene lookup returns CDR1 LNHNV and CDR2 YYDKDF (reference sequence).

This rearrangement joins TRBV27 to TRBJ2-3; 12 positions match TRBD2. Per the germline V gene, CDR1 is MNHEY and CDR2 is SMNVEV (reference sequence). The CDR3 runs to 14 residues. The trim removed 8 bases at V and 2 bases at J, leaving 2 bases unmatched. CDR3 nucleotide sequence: TGTGCCAGCGGACTAGCGGGGCTCACAGATACGCAGTATTTT. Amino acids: CASGLAGLTDTQYF.

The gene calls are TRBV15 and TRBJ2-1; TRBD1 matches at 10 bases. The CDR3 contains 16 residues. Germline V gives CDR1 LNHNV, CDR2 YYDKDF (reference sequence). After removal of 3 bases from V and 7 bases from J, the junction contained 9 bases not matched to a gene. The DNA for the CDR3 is TGTGCCACCAGCAGCCAAGGACAGGGGGAAATAAATGAGCAGTTCTTC. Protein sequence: CATSSQGQGEINEQFF.

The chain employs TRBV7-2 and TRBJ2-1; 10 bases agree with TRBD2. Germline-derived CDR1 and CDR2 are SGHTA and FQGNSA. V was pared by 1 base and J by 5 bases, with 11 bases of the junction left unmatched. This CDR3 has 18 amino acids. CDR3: CASSLESLAGGYHNEQFF. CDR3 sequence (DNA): TGTGCCAGCAGCTTAGAGTCTTTAGCGGGGGGTTACCACAATGAGCAGTTCTTC.

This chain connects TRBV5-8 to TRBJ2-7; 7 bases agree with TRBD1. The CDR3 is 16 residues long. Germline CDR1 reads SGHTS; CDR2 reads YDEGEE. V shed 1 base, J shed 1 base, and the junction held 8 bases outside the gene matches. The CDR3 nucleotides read TGTGCCAGCAGCTTGCAGGGGGAGAAGAGGTCCTACGAGCAGTACTTC. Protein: CASSLQGEKRSYEQYF.

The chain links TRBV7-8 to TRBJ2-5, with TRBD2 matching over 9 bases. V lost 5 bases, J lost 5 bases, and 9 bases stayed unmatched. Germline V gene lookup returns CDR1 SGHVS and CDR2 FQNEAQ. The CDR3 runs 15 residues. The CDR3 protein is CASSVPGLALETQYF. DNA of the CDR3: TGTGCCAGCAGCGTCCCGGGACTAGCCTTGGAGACCCAGTACTTC. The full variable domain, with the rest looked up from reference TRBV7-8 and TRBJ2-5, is GAGVSQSPRYKVAKRGQDVALRCDPISGHVSLFWYQQALGQGPEFLTYFQNEAQLDKSGLPSDRFFAERPEGSVSTLKIQRTQQEDSAVYLCASSVPGLALETQYFGPGTRLLVL.

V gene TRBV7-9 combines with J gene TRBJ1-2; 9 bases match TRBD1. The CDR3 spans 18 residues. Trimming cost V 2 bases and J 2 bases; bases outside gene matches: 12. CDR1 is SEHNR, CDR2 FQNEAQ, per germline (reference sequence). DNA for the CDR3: TGTGCCAGCAGCTTAACCCTTTATAAACAGGGGGCGAACTATGGCTACACCTTC. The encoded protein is CASSLTLYKQGANYGYTF.

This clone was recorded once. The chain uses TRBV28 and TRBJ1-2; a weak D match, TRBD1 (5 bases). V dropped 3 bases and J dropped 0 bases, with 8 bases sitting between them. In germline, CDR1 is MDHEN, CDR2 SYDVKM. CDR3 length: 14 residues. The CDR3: CASSLGTTNYGYTF. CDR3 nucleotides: TGTGCCAGCAGTTTGGGGACTACTAACTATGGCTACACCTTC.

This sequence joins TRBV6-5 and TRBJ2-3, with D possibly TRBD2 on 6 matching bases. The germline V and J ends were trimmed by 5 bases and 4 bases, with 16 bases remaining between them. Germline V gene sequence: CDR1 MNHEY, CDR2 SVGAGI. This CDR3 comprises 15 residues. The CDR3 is CASSMAGSRPDTQYF. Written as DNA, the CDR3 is TGTGCCAGCAGTATGGCCGGGAGTAGGCCAGATACGCAGTATTTT.

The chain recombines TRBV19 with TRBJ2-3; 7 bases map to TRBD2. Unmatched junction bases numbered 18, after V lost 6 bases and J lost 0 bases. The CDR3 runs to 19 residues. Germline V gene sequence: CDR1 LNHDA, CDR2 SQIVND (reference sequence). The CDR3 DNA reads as TGTGCCAGTAGCCCCCCACTAGCGTCGAAACCGCTGAGCACAGATACGCAGTATTTT. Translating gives CASSPPLASKPLSTDTQYF. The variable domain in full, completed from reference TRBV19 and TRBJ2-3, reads DGGITQSPKYLFRKEGQNVTLSCEQNLNHDAMYWYRQDPGQGLRLIYYSQIVNDFQKGDIAEGYSVSREKKESFPLTVTSAQKNPTAFYLCASSPPLASKPLSTDTQYFGPGTRLTVL.

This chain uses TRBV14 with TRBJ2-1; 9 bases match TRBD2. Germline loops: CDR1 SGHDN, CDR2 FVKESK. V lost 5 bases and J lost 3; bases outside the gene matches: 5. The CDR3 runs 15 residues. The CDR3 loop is CASSVILAGYNEQFF. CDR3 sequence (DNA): TGTGCCAGCAGCGTCATACTAGCGGGCTACAATGAGCAGTTCTTC.

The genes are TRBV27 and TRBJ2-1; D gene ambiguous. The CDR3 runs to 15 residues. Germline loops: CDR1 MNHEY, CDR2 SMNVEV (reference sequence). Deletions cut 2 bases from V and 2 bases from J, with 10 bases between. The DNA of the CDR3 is TGTGCCAGCAGTTTAGGGCTAAGCACCTACAATGAGCAGTTCTTC. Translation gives CASSLGLSTYNEQFF.

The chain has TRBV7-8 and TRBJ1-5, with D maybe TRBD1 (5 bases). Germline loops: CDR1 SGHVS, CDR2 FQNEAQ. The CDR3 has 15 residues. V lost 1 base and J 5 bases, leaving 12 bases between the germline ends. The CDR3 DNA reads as TGTGCCAGCAGCTTAGACGCGGGGGGGGATCAGCCCCAGCATTTT. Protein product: CASSLDAGGDQPQHF.

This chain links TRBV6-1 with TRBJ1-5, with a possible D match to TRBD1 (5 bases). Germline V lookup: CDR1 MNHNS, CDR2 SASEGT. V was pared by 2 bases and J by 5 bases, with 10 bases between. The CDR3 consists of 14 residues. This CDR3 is CASSETAGYQPQHF. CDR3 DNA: TGTGCCAGCAGTGAAACGGCAGGGTATCAGCCCCAGCATTTT.